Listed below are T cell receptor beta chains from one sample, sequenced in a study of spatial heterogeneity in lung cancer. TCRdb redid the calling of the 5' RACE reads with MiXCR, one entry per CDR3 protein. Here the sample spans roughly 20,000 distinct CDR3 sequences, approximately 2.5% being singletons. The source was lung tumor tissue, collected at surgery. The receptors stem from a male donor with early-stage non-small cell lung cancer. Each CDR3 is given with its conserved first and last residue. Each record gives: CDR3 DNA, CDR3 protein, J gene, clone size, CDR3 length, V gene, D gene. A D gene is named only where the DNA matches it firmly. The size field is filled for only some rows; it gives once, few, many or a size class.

CDR3 DNA: TGCGCCAGCAGTGACGGAGCGGGAGTAAACGAGCAGTACTTC
CDR3 protein: CASSDGAGVNEQYF
J gene: TRBJ2-7
clone size: many
CDR3 length: 14
V gene: TRBV10-1
D gene: TRBD2

CDR3 DNA: TGCAGTGCTAGAGTGGTTCCAGATACGCAGTATTTT
CDR3 protein: CSARVVPDTQYF
J gene: TRBJ2-3
clone size: many
CDR3 length: 12
V gene: TRBV20-1
D gene: .

CDR3 DNA: TGTGCCAGCAGCTTACAGGGACTAGCGGGAGGGGAGACCCAGTACTTC
CDR3 protein: CASSLQGLAGGETQYF
J gene: TRBJ2-5
clone size: many
CDR3 length: 16
V gene: TRBV7-2
D gene: TRBD2

CDR3 DNA: TGTGCCATCAGTGACGAGGGGAGCAATCAGCCCCAGCATTTT
CDR3 protein: CAISDEGSNQPQHF
J gene: TRBJ1-5
clone size: many
CDR3 length: 14
V gene: TRBV10-3
D gene: .

CDR3 DNA: TGTGCCAGCAGCTTAGTCGGGGCTATAGCTTTCTTT
CDR3 protein: CASSLVGAIAFF
J gene: TRBJ1-1
clone size: many
CDR3 length: 12
V gene: TRBV7-9
D gene: .

CDR3 DNA: TGTGCCAGCAGTTCTCAGGGGGCGACCCTAAATCAGCCCCAGCATTTT
CDR3 protein: CASSSQGATLNQPQHF
J gene: TRBJ1-5
clone size: many
CDR3 length: 16
V gene: TRBV27
D gene: TRBD1

CDR3 DNA: TGTGCCAGCAGCCCGAGCGGGACATTTTCCTACGAGCAGTACTTC
CDR3 protein: CASSPSGTFSYEQYF
J gene: TRBJ2-7
clone size: many
CDR3 length: 15
V gene: TRBV3-1
D gene: .

CDR3 DNA: TGTGCCAGCAGCCAATCTAGCTATGACTCCTACAATGAGCAGTTCTTC
CDR3 protein: CASSQSSYDSYNEQFF
J gene: TRBJ2-1
clone size: many
CDR3 length: 16
V gene: TRBV4-2
D gene: .

CDR3 DNA: TGTGCCAGCAGCTTTGGCGCGACTTTTACAGATACGCAGTATTTT
CDR3 protein: CASSFGATFTDTQYF
J gene: TRBJ2-3
clone size: many
CDR3 length: 15
V gene: TRBV7-2
D gene: .

CDR3 DNA: TGTGCCAGCAGCTCAGGGGCTGGAAACACCATATATTTT
CDR3 protein: CASSSGAGNTIYF
J gene: TRBJ1-3
clone size: many
CDR3 length: 13
V gene: TRBV5-4
D gene: .

CDR3 DNA: TGCAGTGCTAGACGGTCTAGCTATGAGCAGTTCTTC
CDR3 protein: CSARRSSYEQFF
J gene: TRBJ2-1
clone size: many
CDR3 length: 12
V gene: TRBV20-1
D gene: .

CDR3 DNA: TGTGCCATCAGTGAAGGGACTAGCGGCCCAAGGGGGACCCAGTACTTC
CDR3 protein: CAISEGTSGPRGTQYF
J gene: TRBJ2-5
clone size: many
CDR3 length: 16
V gene: TRBV10-3
D gene: TRBD2

CDR3 DNA: TGTGCCAGCAGCAAGACAGGGGTGGCTAATGAAAAACTGTTTTTT
CDR3 protein: CASSKTGVANEKLFF
J gene: TRBJ1-4
clone size: many
CDR3 length: 15
V gene: TRBV7-6
D gene: TRBD1

CDR3 DNA: TGTGCCAGCACCGGCTTTGGTCAGGGGATTAATGAGCAGTTCTTC
CDR3 protein: CASTGFGQGINEQFF
J gene: TRBJ2-1
clone size: many
CDR3 length: 15
V gene: TRBV6-6
D gene: .

CDR3 DNA: TGTGCCAGCAGCGTCAGCTTCGGGAGCTCCTACAATGAGCAGTTCTTC
CDR3 protein: CASSVSFGSSYNEQFF
J gene: TRBJ2-1
clone size: many
CDR3 length: 16
V gene: TRBV9
D gene: .

CDR3 DNA: TGTGCCAGCAGTTACTCCTCGGGCTACACCTTC
CDR3 protein: CASSYSSGYTF
J gene: TRBJ1-2
clone size: many
CDR3 length: 11
V gene: TRBV6-6
D gene: .

CDR3 DNA: TGTGCCAGCAGTTTAAACAAGTTCAATGAGCAGTTCTTC
CDR3 protein: CASSLNKFNEQFF
J gene: TRBJ2-1
clone size: .
CDR3 length: 13
V gene: TRBV27
D gene: .

CDR3 DNA: TGTGCCAGCAGCCAGGGACAGGCCCGCTCTGGAAACACCATATATTTT
CDR3 protein: CASSQGQARSGNTIYF
J gene: TRBJ1-3
clone size: many
CDR3 length: 16
V gene: TRBV7-3
D gene: TRBD1

CDR3 DNA: TGTGCCAGCAGGCGAGGGACAGACTCCTACGAGCAGTACTTC
CDR3 protein: CASRRGTDSYEQYF
J gene: TRBJ2-7
clone size: many
CDR3 length: 14
V gene: TRBV6-5
D gene: TRBD1

CDR3 DNA: TGCAGTGCTAGACTCCTAGACAGGGGGCGTGAGACCCAGTACTTC
CDR3 protein: CSARLLDRGRETQYF
J gene: TRBJ2-5
clone size: many
CDR3 length: 15
V gene: TRBV20-1
D gene: TRBD1

CDR3 DNA: TGTGCCAGCAGCTTACAAGGGTACCAGCAGTACTTC
CDR3 protein: CASSLQGYQQYF
J gene: TRBJ2-7
clone size: many
CDR3 length: 12
V gene: TRBV7-2
D gene: .

CDR3 DNA: TGCAGTGCGCGGCCTAGCGGGAACAATGAGCAGTTCTTC
CDR3 protein: CSARPSGNNEQFF
J gene: TRBJ2-1
clone size: many
CDR3 length: 13
V gene: TRBV20-1
D gene: TRBD2

CDR3 DNA: TGTGCCAGCAGCCTCCCCCGCACAATCGGTAGGGCTTTCTTT
CDR3 protein: CASSLPRTIGRAFF
J gene: TRBJ1-1
clone size: many
CDR3 length: 14
V gene: TRBV7-2
D gene: .

CDR3 DNA: TGTGCCAGCAGCTACCCTGGGGGGTACGAGACTGAAGCTTTCTTT
CDR3 protein: CASSYPGGYETEAFF
J gene: TRBJ1-1
clone size: many
CDR3 length: 15
V gene: TRBV7-9
D gene: .

CDR3 DNA: TGCGCCAGCAGCTTGTGGGAGCTGTTTTTT
CDR3 protein: CASSLWELFF
J gene: TRBJ2-2
clone size: many
CDR3 length: 10
V gene: TRBV5-1
D gene: .

CDR3 DNA: TGCGCCAGCAGCTTGGACTCTAGCGGGAGTGCCTTTAGCTCCTACGAGCAGTACTTC
CDR3 protein: CASSLDSSGSAFSSYEQYF
J gene: TRBJ2-7
clone size: many
CDR3 length: 19
V gene: TRBV5-1
D gene: TRBD2

CDR3 DNA: TGTGCCAGCAGCGTAGGCTCCTACGAGCAGTACTTC
CDR3 protein: CASSVGSYEQYF
J gene: TRBJ2-7
clone size: many
CDR3 length: 12
V gene: TRBV9
D gene: .

CDR3 DNA: TGCGCCAGCAGCTTGGAGGGACAGGGGGCTCGGGAGCAGTACTTC
CDR3 protein: CASSLEGQGAREQYF
J gene: TRBJ2-7
clone size: many
CDR3 length: 15
V gene: TRBV5-1
D gene: TRBD1

CDR3 DNA: TGTGCCAGCAGCTTAGGGGGACAGGGACCTCTAGATACGCAGTATTTT
CDR3 protein: CASSLGGQGPLDTQYF
J gene: TRBJ2-3
clone size: many
CDR3 length: 16
V gene: TRBV7-8
D gene: TRBD1

CDR3 DNA: TGTGCCAGCAGCTTACGGGGAGGTGATGAAGATACGCAGTATTTT
CDR3 protein: CASSLRGGDEDTQYF
J gene: TRBJ2-3
clone size: many
CDR3 length: 15
V gene: TRBV7-2
D gene: .

CDR3 DNA: TGTGCCTGGAGCGCGGTGCGTGAGACCCAGTACTTC
CDR3 protein: CAWSAVRETQYF
J gene: TRBJ2-5
clone size: many
CDR3 length: 12
V gene: TRBV30
D gene: .

CDR3 DNA: TGTGCCAGCAGCTTAGTGGCGGCGGTTGGAAACACCATATATTTT
CDR3 protein: CASSLVAAVGNTIYF
J gene: TRBJ1-3
clone size: many
CDR3 length: 15
V gene: TRBV7-6
D gene: .

CDR3 DNA: TGTGCCTGGAGCCTGGTGCGTAAGAGCACAGATACGCAGTATTTT
CDR3 protein: CAWSLVRKSTDTQYF
J gene: TRBJ2-3
clone size: many
CDR3 length: 15
V gene: TRBV30
D gene: .

CDR3 DNA: TGCGCCAGCAGCCAAGGGGTAGCCCAAGAGACCCAGTACTTC
CDR3 protein: CASSQGVAQETQYF
J gene: TRBJ2-5
clone size: medium-sized
CDR3 length: 14
V gene: TRBV4-1
D gene: .

CDR3 DNA: TGTGCCAGCAGTTCTCTAACAGGGGGCGAAAATCAGCCCCAGCATTTT
CDR3 protein: CASSSLTGGENQPQHF
J gene: TRBJ1-5
clone size: many
CDR3 length: 16
V gene: TRBV6-5
D gene: TRBD1

CDR3 DNA: TGTGCCAGCAGTTTGGGGGCAGATAATTCACCCCTCCACTTT
CDR3 protein: CASSLGADNSPLHF
J gene: TRBJ1-6
clone size: many
CDR3 length: 14
V gene: TRBV12-3/TRBV12-4
D gene: .

CDR3 DNA: TGTGCCAGCACCACTAGCGGGGCATACAATGAGCAGTTCTTC
CDR3 protein: CASTTSGAYNEQFF
J gene: TRBJ2-1
clone size: many
CDR3 length: 14
V gene: TRBV7-9
D gene: TRBD2

CDR3 DNA: TGCAGTGCAGGGGGCTACACCTTC
CDR3 protein: CSAGGYTF
J gene: TRBJ1-2
clone size: many
CDR3 length: 8
V gene: TRBV20-1
D gene: .

CDR3 DNA: TGTGCCAGCTTCAAAGCGGATCGCACAGATACGCAGTATTTT
CDR3 protein: CASFKADRTDTQYF
J gene: TRBJ2-3
clone size: many
CDR3 length: 14
V gene: TRBV5-6
D gene: .

CDR3 DNA: TGCAGTGCCCTACAGGGGTACTCCTACAATGAGCAGTTCTTC
CDR3 protein: CSALQGYSYNEQFF
J gene: TRBJ2-1
clone size: many
CDR3 length: 14
V gene: TRBV20-1
D gene: TRBD1

CDR3 DNA: TGTGCCAGCAGCTTGGTTCTAGCGGGCGCTAATTACGAGCAGTACTTC
CDR3 protein: CASSLVLAGANYEQYF
J gene: TRBJ2-7
clone size: many
CDR3 length: 16
V gene: TRBV5-6
D gene: TRBD2

CDR3 DNA: TGTGCCAGCAGTCCGACAGAGAACACTGAAGCTTTCTTT
CDR3 protein: CASSPTENTEAFF
J gene: TRBJ1-1
clone size: .
CDR3 length: 13
V gene: TRBV3-1
D gene: .

CDR3 DNA: TGCGCCAGCAGCCAGCCTACTAGGGGTCTGGAGACCCAGTACTTC
CDR3 protein: CASSQPTRGLETQYF
J gene: TRBJ2-5
clone size: many
CDR3 length: 15
V gene: TRBV4-1
D gene: .

CDR3 DNA: TGTGCCAGCAGCTTGGATGGGCTCGGTGGCTACACCTTC
CDR3 protein: CASSLDGLGGYTF
J gene: TRBJ1-2
clone size: many
CDR3 length: 13
V gene: TRBV5-4
D gene: .

CDR3 DNA: TGCAGTGCTGCCCAAGGCGGCAATGAGCAGTTCTTC
CDR3 protein: CSAAQGGNEQFF
J gene: TRBJ2-1
clone size: many
CDR3 length: 12
V gene: TRBV20-1
D gene: .

CDR3 DNA: TGTGCCAGCAGCTTGGGGGCGGGCCCCCAGAATGAGCAGTTCTTC
CDR3 protein: CASSLGAGPQNEQFF
J gene: TRBJ2-1
clone size: many
CDR3 length: 15
V gene: TRBV5-4
D gene: .

CDR3 DNA: TGTGCCAGCAGTTCCCAAGGGCAAGGGCAGTATTTT
CDR3 protein: CASSSQGQGQYF
J gene: TRBJ2-3
clone size: many
CDR3 length: 12
V gene: TRBV6-2/TRBV6-3
D gene: .

CDR3 DNA: TGTGCCAGCAGTCACGACAGGGTCCCTGAAAAACTGTTTTTT
CDR3 protein: CASSHDRVPEKLFF
J gene: TRBJ1-4
clone size: many
CDR3 length: 14
V gene: TRBV2
D gene: TRBD1

CDR3 DNA: TGTGCCAGCACCCCGGACTATAGAGAGACCCAGTACTTC
CDR3 protein: CASTPDYRETQYF
J gene: TRBJ2-5
clone size: many
CDR3 length: 13
V gene: TRBV5-4
D gene: .

CDR3 DNA: TGCGCCAGCAGCCAGGAGGGACAGTCGAACACTGAAGCTTTCTTT
CDR3 protein: CASSQEGQSNTEAFF
J gene: TRBJ1-1
clone size: many
CDR3 length: 15
V gene: TRBV4-1
D gene: TRBD1

CDR3 DNA: TGTGCCTGGAAGGGCTACTGGGACAGGCGAATCTATGGCTACACCTTC
CDR3 protein: CAWKGYWDRRIYGYTF
J gene: TRBJ1-2
clone size: many
CDR3 length: 16
V gene: TRBV30
D gene: TRBD1

CDR3 DNA: TGTGCCAGCAGCCGCTCGGCGGGAGGGTTTACAGATACGCAGTATTTT
CDR3 protein: CASSRSAGGFTDTQYF
J gene: TRBJ2-3
clone size: many
CDR3 length: 16
V gene: TRBV7-9
D gene: TRBD2

CDR3 DNA: TGTGTGACCTACTCTGGAAACACCATATATTTT
CDR3 protein: CVTYSGNTIYF
J gene: TRBJ1-3
clone size: many
CDR3 length: 11
V gene: TRBV12-3/TRBV12-4
D gene: .

CDR3 DNA: TGCGCCAGCAGCGGACAGACAGGACTCACCTACGAGCAGTACTTC
CDR3 protein: CASSGQTGLTYEQYF
J gene: TRBJ2-7
clone size: many
CDR3 length: 15
V gene: TRBV5-1
D gene: .

CDR3 DNA: TGCAGTGCCCCACAGGGGATCAATCAGCCCCAGCATTTT
CDR3 protein: CSAPQGINQPQHF
J gene: TRBJ1-5
clone size: many
CDR3 length: 13
V gene: TRBV20-1
D gene: TRBD1